The rows below give T cell receptor beta chains drawn from one sample of a study of Ad26.COV2.S vaccination and SARS-CoV-2 variants. Sequencing was performed with immunoSEQ multiplex PCR; in TCRdb, only in-frame clones are kept and a portion is missing. The repertoire has about 350,000 clones, just over 90% of them found once; the top ten carry roughly 3.9%. The source was peripheral blood, collected after recovery from COVID-19. The source of these receptors is a human donor who had recovered from COVID-19. CDR3s include the opening cysteine and the closing phenylalanine or tryptophan. The order of the fields is J gene, V gene, clone size, D gene, CDR3 protein, CDR3 DNA. D genes are given only for firm matches. Some rows mark clone size as missing; the rest say once, few, many or name a class of expanded clone.

TRBJ2-2,TRBV6-2/TRBV6-3,-,TRBD2,CASSYQRGNGPGELFF,TGTGCCAGCAGTTACCAGCGGGGGAACGGCCCCGGGGAGCTGTTTTTT
TRBJ1-1,TRBV19,-,-,CASSTGPNTEAFF,TGTGCCAGTAGTACAGGGCCGAACACTGAAGCTTTCTTT
TRBJ1-2,TRBV12-5,few,-,CASGSYGYTF,TGTGCTAGTGGAAGCTATGGCTACACCTTC
TRBJ2-7,TRBV6-5,-,-,CASSYSPSYGYEQYF,TGTGCCAGCAGTTACTCGCCTAGCTATGGCTACGAGCAGTACTTC
TRBJ1-1,TRBV20-1,-,-,CSARADTEAFF,TGCAGTGCTAGGGCGGACACTGAAGCTTTCTTT
TRBJ1-4,TRBV5-1,-,-,CASSFSPEKLFF,TGCGCCAGCAGCTTTAGTCCAGAAAAACTGTTTTTT
TRBJ2-5,TRBV6-5,-,TRBD1,CASSRDRGVETQYF,TGTGCCAGCAGTAGGGACAGGGGCGTGGAGACCCAGTACTTC
TRBJ1-2,TRBV6-6,-,TRBD1,CASRSSDRGNAGYTF,TGTGCCAGCAGATCCTCCGACAGGGGGAACGCTGGCTACACCTTC
TRBJ1-2,TRBV28,once,TRBD1,CASSLNGQGAGGYTF,TGTGCCAGCAGTTTAAATGGACAGGGGGCTGGAGGCTACACCTTC
TRBJ2-2,TRBV6-6,-,-,CASSWGGANTGELFF,TGTGCCAGCAGTTGGGGAGGAGCGAACACCGGGGAGCTGTTTTTT
TRBJ2-3,TRBV3-1/TRBV3-2,-,-,CASSQVRGGAAF,TGTGCCAGCAGCCAAGTTCGCGGGGGCGCGGCTTTT
TRBJ1-1,TRBV7-2,once,-,CASSLDRVAEAFF,TGTGCCAGCAGCTTAGATAGGGTGGCTGAAGCTTTCTTT
TRBJ2-5,TRBV29-1,-,TRBD2,CSATGTSGQETQYF,TGCAGCGCAACTGGGACTAGCGGACAAGAGACCCAGTACTTC
TRBJ2-2,TRBV7-2,-,-,CASSASSSVAARGELFF,TGTGCCAGCAGCGCCTCCTCTAGCGTTGCGGCAAGAGGGGAGCTGTTTTTT
TRBJ1-4,TRBV5-1,-,-,CASSLDGATNEKLFF,TGCGCCAGCAGCTTAGACGGTGCAACTAATGAAAAACTGTTTTTT
TRBJ1-1,TRBV4-1,-,TRBD1,CASSQEGQGEAFF,TGCGCCAGCAGCCAAGAAGGACAGGGTGAAGCTTTCTTT
TRBJ1-1,TRBV5-3,-,-,CARSLTSFGTEAFF,TGTGCCAGAAGCTTGACCTCATTCGGGACTGAAGCTTTCTTT
TRBJ1-5,TRBV9,-,-,CASSVDGRASQPQHF,TGTGCCAGCAGCGTAGACGGCAGGGCGAGTCAGCCCCAGCATTTT
TRBJ2-7,TRBV19,-,TRBD1,CASRTGGSYEQYF,TGTGCCAGTAGGACAGGGGGCTCGTACGAGCAGTACTTC
TRBJ1-1,TRBV7-9,-,-,CASSKEENTEAFF,TGTGCCAGCAGCAAAGAAGAGAACACTGAAGCTTTCTTT
TRBJ2-7,TRBV19,-,-,CASSISVAYEQYF,TGTGCCAGTAGTATCTCCGTAGCCTACGAGCAGTACTTC
TRBJ2-2,TRBV5-1,once,TRBD2,CASSFLTSGGAFTGELFF,TGCGCCAGCAGCTTTTTGACTAGCGGGGGGGCGTTCACCGGGGAGCTGTTTTTT
TRBJ2-3,TRBV7-6,-,TRBD2,CASSLGGGPSTDTQYF,TGTGCCAGCAGCTTGGGGGGGGGACCAAGCACAGATACGCAGTATTTT
TRBJ1-5,TRBV6-2/TRBV6-3,-,TRBD1,CASSYLIGQGNQPQHF,TGTGCCAGCAGTTATCTCATCGGACAGGGCAATCAGCCCCAGCATTTT
TRBJ1-5,TRBV27,-,-,CASSPREGRPQHF,TGTGCCAGCAGTCCCAGAGAGGGACGGCCCCAGCATTTT
TRBJ1-6,TRBV19,-,-,CASSIRGDNSPLHF,TGTGCCAGTAGTATAAGGGGAGATAATTCACCCCTCCACTTT
TRBJ1-5,TRBV19,few,-,CASSLGSQPQHF,TGTGCCAGTTCTCTGGGGAGTCAGCCCCAGCATTTT
TRBJ2-7,TRBV5-1,-,TRBD1,CASSSFPGQTFYEQYF,TGCGCCAGCAGCTCTTTTCCGGGACAGACTTTCTACGAGCAGTACTTC
TRBJ1-5,TRBV29-1,-,TRBD1,CSVGDSHSNQPQHF,TGCAGCGTCGGGGACAGCCATAGCAATCAGCCCCAGCATTTT
TRBJ2-7,TRBV27,-,TRBD1,CASSSKMGTGLIWQYF,TGTGCCAGCAGCAGCAAGATGGGGACAGGGTTGATTTGGCAGTACTTC
TRBJ2-1,TRBV3-1/TRBV3-2,-,-,CASSQVSSSSYNEQFF,TGTGCCAGCAGCCAAGTTTCCAGCAGCTCCTACAATGAGCAGTTCTTC
TRBJ1-6,TRBV2,-,-,CASSAVGIGSPLHF,TGTGCCAGCAGTGCTGTAGGTATCGGTTCACCCCTCCACTTT
TRBJ1-3,TRBV2,-,-,CASSEPDSGLSGNTIYF,TGTGCCAGCAGTGAACCGGACAGTGGGCTCTCTGGAAACACCATATATTTT
TRBJ1-1,TRBV9,-,-,CASSVGQGFRGEAFF,TGTGCCAGCAGCGTAGGGCAGGGGTTCAGAGGTGAAGCTTTCTTT
TRBJ2-7,TRBV11-2,-,-,CASSEGGAAQYF,TGTGCCAGCAGCGAGGGGGGGGCTGCGCAGTACTTC
TRBJ2-5,TRBV24-1,-,-,CALPAGQKYQETQYF,TGTGCCCTCCCAGCCGGGCAGAAGTACCAAGAGACCCAGTACTTC
TRBJ2-7,TRBV5-1,-,TRBD1,CASSLEGANEQYF,TGCGCCAGCAGCTTGGAGGGGGCAAACGAGCAGTACTTC
TRBJ2-5,TRBV15,-,TRBD2,CATSRGTSGRETQYF,TGTGCCACCAGCAGGGGGACTAGCGGGAGGGAGACCCAGTACTTC
TRBJ1-3,TRBV19,-,-,CASRTGDTIYF,TGTGCCAGCCGTACAGGAGACACCATATATTTT
TRBJ1-1,TRBV7-9,-,-,CASSFTEGTEAFF,TGTGCCAGCAGCTTCACGGAAGGCACTGAAGCTTTCTTT
TRBJ1-5,TRBV6-5,few,-,CASRRGDNQPQHF,TGTGCCAGCAGGAGGGGAGACAATCAGCCCCAGCATTTT
TRBJ2-5,TRBV3-1/TRBV3-2,-,TRBD2,CASRLGLAGGRQETQYF,TGTGCCAGCAGACTAGGACTAGCGGGGGGCCGGCAAGAGACCCAGTACTTC